This TCR beta chain was captured in a study of T cells in narcolepsy (dated by TCRdb to the late 2010s). As for the study more broadly: Patients with narcolepsy type 1 or type 2 (NT1, NT2) and healthy control donors were enrolled in the study. Autoreactive T cells targeting hypocretin neuron self-antigens (hypocretin, TRIB2) were sought in narcolepsy patients, and TCR Vbeta sequencing was used to track clonotypes in blood and CSF. What the work shows at the level of the full study, not this receptor alone: No sequences matching autoreactive T cell clones were contained in some blood memory CD4+ repertoires from patients and controls. Patients and controls had similar numbers of sequenced blood memory CD4+ clonotypes, with averages of approximately 40,000 in patients and some 31,000 in controls. According to the report, autoreactive clonotypes were detected serially in the blood of the same patients and of different patients, but not in healthy controls. HCRT-specific and TRIB2-specific autoreactive clonotypes were highlighted in plots that compared CD4+ T cell clonotypes in CSF versus blood from the same patient.

The library was produced with the immunoSEQ multiplex PCR assay. In TCRdb, the immuneACCESS table is reduced to in-frame sequences with V and J assigned. These tables do not hold every clone; where another copy was compared, an unresolved V gene accounts for under half, and the others remain unexplained. This sample comprises tens of thousands of clones, 80% of them detected only once. The ten largest clones represent around 1.1% of the sample. Memory CD4+ T cells were sorted ex vivo from peripheral blood of narcolepsy patients and healthy controls for TCR Vbeta sequencing. CDR1 and CDR2 are drawn from the germline V gene: SGHTA, FQGNSA. Including the terminal cysteine and phenylalanine, the CDR3 comprises 13 residues. The read is trimmed to its CDR3 DNA, 39 bases read in frame from base 1. V drops 1 base and J drops 0 bases, leaving 3 bases in between. Comments on this clone: Which antigen it targets is not known. No much larger clonotype is one base removed from it; base qualities were not supplied.

This clonotype was sampled from a human donor in good health. The V and J genes are TRBV7-2 and TRBJ2-5; the D gene assignment is ambiguous. Sequenced sample: memory (CD45RA-) CD4+ T cells from blood. The cell subset or site label, as the study defines it: memory T cells sorted ex vivo from peripheral blood. The DNA sequence follows: TGTGCCAGCAGCTTAGTGTACCAAGAGACCCAGTACTTC. It is translated as CASSLVYQETQYF.